The entry below gives a single T cell receptor (beta chain) sequence along with its context. The antigen is unknown. These data belong to a study of OX40 agonist ivuxolimab in advanced cancers. Across the study: The study enrolled dose-escalation patients with hepatocellular carcinoma, melanoma, renal cell or head and neck cancer. Age averaged around 58 years (range about 23 to 80), and 82.7% were male. Study observations and caveats: At 0.1 to 3.0 mg/kg, clonal expansion of CD4+ and CD8+ blood T cells had occurred by week 6.

CDR1 and CDR2 (germline): SGHTA, FQGTGA. Deletions cut 0 bases from V and 0 bases from J, with 6 bases between. The CDR3 is 15 residues long. Method: immunoSEQ multiplex PCR; TCRdb's copy keeps in-frame clones and lacks some. The table lists some 68,000 clones, roughly nine tenths of them singletons, with less than 14% in the top ten. The sequence came from an adult with an advanced solid tumor such as melanoma, head and neck, liver or kidney cancer. The sample here was CD4+ or CD8+ T cells sorted from blood, taken in a trial of the OX40 agonist ivuxolimab. This chain links TRBV7-3 with TRBJ2-1; no clear D gene. The CDR3: CASSLTASSYNEQFF. DNA of the CDR3: TGTGCCAGCAGCTTAACGGCTAGCTCCTACAATGAGCAGTTCTTC.